This is a list of T cell receptor beta chains from one sample in a study of T cell responses to AZD1222 COVID-19 vaccine. Assay used: immunoSEQ multiplex PCR; TCRdb lists only in-frame clones, some missing. Here the sample spans 120,000 or so clones, approximately 90% being singletons. This material consisted of peripheral blood, taken on day 0 of AZD1222 vaccination. These receptor sequences come from an adult in good health. Both conserved end residues are part of each CDR3. D genes are given only for firm matches. Size is stated for part of the rows, as once, few or many counts, or as a class when the clone is expanded.

v_gene,abundance,d_gene,j_gene,CDR3aa,CDR3nt
TRBV9,-,-,TRBJ1-3,CASSAGTDGNTIYF,TGTGCCAGCAGCGCGGGGACGGATGGAAACACCATATATTTT
TRBV7-9,-,-,TRBJ1-4,CASSLALEYGGTGLFF,TGTGCCAGCAGCTTAGCGTTGGAGTATGGAGGGACCGGTCTGTTTTTT
TRBV5-5,-,-,TRBJ2-7,CASSLPARGLEQYF,TGTGCCAGCAGCTTACCGGCTCGGGGGTTGGAGCAGTACTTC
TRBV27,-,TRBD1,TRBJ2-2,CASRLWDRGPGELFF,TGTGCCAGCAGACTCTGGGACAGGGGGCCCGGGGAGCTGTTTTTT
TRBV6-5,-,-,TRBJ1-1,CASRAGVNTEAFF,TGTGCCAGCAGGGCAGGGGTAAACACTGAAGCTTTCTTT
TRBV19,-,-,TRBJ2-3,CASSIQGSSTDTQYF,TGTGCCAGTAGTATCCAGGGGTCTTCCACAGATACGCAGTATTTT
TRBV11-2,-,-,TRBJ2-7,CASSLEVGSEQYF,TGTGCCAGCAGCTTAGAAGTCGGATCCGAGCAGTACTTC
TRBV5-1,-,-,TRBJ2-1,CASSLNPGPGNEQFF,TGCGCCAGCAGCCTTAATCCTGGACCTGGGAATGAGCAGTTCTTC
TRBV19,-,TRBD1,TRBJ2-4,CASSRTGGVKNIQYF,TGTGCCAGTAGTAGGACAGGGGGAGTCAAAAACATTCAGTACTTC
TRBV28,-,TRBD2,TRBJ2-1,CASSRTSGRFSYNEQFF,TGTGCCAGCAGCCGTACTAGCGGGAGATTCAGCTACAATGAGCAGTTCTTC
TRBV18,-,-,TRBJ1-1,CASSPRDTEAFF,TGTGCCAGCTCACCGAGGGACACTGAAGCTTTCTTT
TRBV28,medium-sized,-,TRBJ2-7,CASSSLRQGATSRGSPSYEQYF,TGTGCCAGCAGTTCCTTGAGGCAGGGGGCAACTTCGCGCGGGAGTCCTTCCTACGAGCAGTACTTC
TRBV5-1,-,-,TRBJ2-3,CASSWGSSDTQYF,TGCGCCAGCAGCTGGGGTAGCTCAGATACGCAGTATTTT
TRBV19,-,-,TRBJ1-5,CASSIDRIEQPQHF,TGTGCCAGTAGTATCGACAGAATCGAGCAGCCCCAGCATTTT
TRBV19,once,TRBD1,TRBJ2-5,CASSPRTGGWETQYF,TGTGCCAGTAGTCCCCGGACAGGGGGCTGGGAGACCCAGTACTTC
TRBV5-1,-,TRBD2,TRBJ2-3,CASTVSGSTDTQYF,TGCGCCAGCACGGTTAGCGGGAGCACAGATACGCAGTATTTT
TRBV20-1,-,-,TRBJ1-3,CSASKGGPFSGNTIYF,TGCAGTGCTAGTAAAGGGGGACCCTTCTCTGGAAACACCATATATTTT
TRBV5-6,-,-,TRBJ2-1,CASSMLGIGEGDNEQFF,TGTGCCAGCAGCATGTTAGGGATCGGGGAAGGGGACAATGAGCAGTTCTTC
TRBV7-9,-,-,TRBJ1-2,CASTMAGAGRYTF,TGTGCCAGCACTATGGCCGGGGCAGGTCGCTACACCTTC
TRBV3-1/TRBV3-2,-,-,TRBJ2-6,CASSPDRNVLTF,TGTGCCAGCAGCCCGGACCGGAACGTCCTGACTTTC
TRBV18,-,-,TRBJ2-1,CASSATGSYNEQFF,TGTGCCAGCTCAGCGACCGGCTCCTACAATGAGCAGTTCTTC
TRBV6-4,-,-,TRBJ2-1,CASSEDSYNEQFF,TGTGCCAGCAGTGAGGACTCCTACAATGAGCAGTTCTTC
TRBV5-1,few,TRBD2,TRBJ2-2,CASSLRTAGDTGELFF,TGCGCCAGCAGCTTGAGAACGGCGGGAGATACCGGGGAGCTGTTTTTT